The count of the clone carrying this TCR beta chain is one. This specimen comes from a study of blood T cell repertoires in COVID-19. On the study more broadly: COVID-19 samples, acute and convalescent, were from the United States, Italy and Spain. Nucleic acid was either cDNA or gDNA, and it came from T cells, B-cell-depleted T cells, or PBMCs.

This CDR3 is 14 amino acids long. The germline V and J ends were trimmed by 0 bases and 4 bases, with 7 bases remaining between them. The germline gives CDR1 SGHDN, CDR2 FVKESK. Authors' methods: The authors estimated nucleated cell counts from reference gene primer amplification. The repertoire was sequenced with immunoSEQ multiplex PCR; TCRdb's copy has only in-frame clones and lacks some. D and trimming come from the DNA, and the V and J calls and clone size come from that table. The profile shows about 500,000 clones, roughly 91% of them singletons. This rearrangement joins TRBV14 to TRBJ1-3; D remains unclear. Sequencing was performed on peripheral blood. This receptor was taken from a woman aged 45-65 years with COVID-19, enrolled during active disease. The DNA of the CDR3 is TGTGCCAGCAGCCAAGATCTCGGGGGAAACACCATATATTTT. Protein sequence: CASSQDLGGNTIYF.